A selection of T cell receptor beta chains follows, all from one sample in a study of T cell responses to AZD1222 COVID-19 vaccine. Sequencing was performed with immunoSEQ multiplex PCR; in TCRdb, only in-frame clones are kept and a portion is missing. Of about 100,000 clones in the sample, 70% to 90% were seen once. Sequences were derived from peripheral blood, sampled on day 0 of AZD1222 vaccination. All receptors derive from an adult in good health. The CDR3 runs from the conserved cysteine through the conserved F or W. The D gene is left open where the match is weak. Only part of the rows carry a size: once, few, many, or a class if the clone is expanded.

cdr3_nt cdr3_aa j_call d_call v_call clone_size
TGTGCCAGCAGTGAACAACCCAAGTCTCGAGAGACCCAGTACTTC CASSEQPKSRETQYF TRBJ2-5 . TRBV6-1 .
TGTGCCATCCGGACAGATACCACCGGGGAGCTGTTTTTT CAIRTDTTGELFF TRBJ2-2 . TRBV10-3 .
TGTGCCAGCTCAACAGGGAGCTCTGGAAACACCATATATTTT CASSTGSSGNTIYF TRBJ1-3 . TRBV18 .
TGTGCCAGCAGCCAAGAAGGTGCAACTAATGAAAAACTGTTTTTT CASSQEGATNEKLFF TRBJ1-4 . TRBV3-1/TRBV3-2 few
TGTGCCAGCAGCTCCCTGTGGGGGGCCGACTACAATGAGCAGTTCTTC CASSSLWGADYNEQFF TRBJ2-1 . TRBV5-8 .
TGTGCCAGCAGTTACGTCCCGGGACACTCTAACTATGGCTACACCTTC CASSYVPGHSNYGYTF TRBJ1-2 . TRBV6-5 .
TGCAGCGTTGAACTCGCCGGGGAGCTGTTTTTT CSVELAGELFF TRBJ2-2 . TRBV29-1 .
TGTGCCAGCAGACCCTCTTTGACTAGTGGTTGGGAAGAGACCCAGTACTTC CASRPSLTSGWEETQYF TRBJ2-5 . TRBV19 .
TGTGCCAGCAGTTTCGTCGGGGGAACCACCGGGGAGCTGTTTTTT CASSFVGGTTGELFF TRBJ2-2 . TRBV27 few
TGCGCCAGCAGTGAGTTACCCGGGACTAGGCTCGATGAGCAGTTCTTC CASSELPGTRLDEQFF TRBJ2-1 TRBD2 TRBV10-2 once
TGTGCCAGCAGCCTTGGACGATCTAATGAAAAACTGTTTTTT CASSLGRSNEKLFF TRBJ1-4 . TRBV9 .
TGTGCCAGCAGGCCCGGGACAGTGAACACTGAAGCTTTCTTT CASRPGTVNTEAFF TRBJ1-1 TRBD1 TRBV7-2 .
TGCGCCAGCAGCTTGGTAGCGGGGGGCTCCTACAATGAGCAGTTCTTC CASSLVAGGSYNEQFF TRBJ2-1 TRBD2 TRBV5-1 .
TGCAGCGTTGCGGGACAGGGAACTCGAGAGACCCAGTACTTC CSVAGQGTRETQYF TRBJ2-5 TRBD1 TRBV29-1 .
TGTGCCACCCAGGGCGAATCCTACGAGCAGTACTTC CATQGESYEQYF TRBJ2-7 . TRBV2 .
TGTGCCAGCAGGGACAGCTCTGATAACTATGGCTACACCTTC CASRDSSDNYGYTF TRBJ1-2 . TRBV6-5 once
TGTGCCAGCAGCTTAGATGATGTGTCGGCAGTTAGCTATGGCTACACCTTC CASSLDDVSAVSYGYTF TRBJ1-2 . TRBV11-2 .
TGTGCCAGCTCACCAGGGACAGAGAACACTGAAGCTTTCTTT CASSPGTENTEAFF TRBJ1-1 TRBD1 TRBV18 .
TGTGCCAGCACTACTAGCGGGACCGGGGAGCTGTTTTTT CASTTSGTGELFF TRBJ2-2 TRBD2 TRBV2 once
TGCGCCAGCAGCCCGTACTTCAGGGGGACTGGAAACACCATATATTTT CASSPYFRGTGNTIYF TRBJ1-3 TRBD1 TRBV5-1 .
TGCGCCAGCAGCTTTCGACAGGGGGCCTCCTACGAGCAGTACTTC CASSFRQGASYEQYF TRBJ2-7 TRBD1 TRBV4-1 .
TGTGCCAGCAGCCGCGATCTAGGGGACCGAACCCCGCAGTTCTTC CASSRDLGDRTPQFF TRBJ2-1 . TRBV7-9 .
TGCGCCAGCAGCTTGCGTCCCAAAGGTGCCCTAAACGCCTACGAGCAGTACTTC CASSLRPKGALNAYEQYF TRBJ2-7 . TRBV5-1 .
TGTGCCAGCAGCGCCGGGACAGGGTTCTACGAGCAGTACTTC CASSAGTGFYEQYF TRBJ2-7 TRBD1 TRBV9 .
TGTGCCAGCAGTGAATTCAGTGCCGTCGGGCGACCTAACTATGGCTACACCTTC CASSEFSAVGRPNYGYTF TRBJ1-2 . TRBV25-1 .
TGTGCCAGCAGCCCCAGGTCCAGCACCACCGGGGAGCTGTTTTTT CASSPRSSTTGELFF TRBJ2-2 . TRBV7-3 .
TGTGCCAGCAGCCGGACAGGGTATCAGCCCCAGCATTTT CASSRTGYQPQHF TRBJ1-5 TRBD1 TRBV12-3/TRBV12-4 .
TGTGCCAGCAGCTTGAAATTGCAGGGGTATCAGCCCCAGCATTTT CASSLKLQGYQPQHF TRBJ1-5 . TRBV5-5 .
TGTGCCATCAACCCCGACGGGAATCAGCCCCAGCATTTT CAINPDGNQPQHF TRBJ1-5 . TRBV10-3 .
TGCAGTGCTAGTGGAGGGGTTGGGGAAAAACTGTTTTTT CSASGGVGEKLFF TRBJ1-4 . TRBV20-1 .
TGTGCCAGCAGTTACGGCAGGGAATACGGGGAGCTGTTTTTT CASSYGREYGELFF TRBJ2-2 . TRBV6-5 .
TGTGCCAGCAGCCAAGATTCCGTACCTAACTATGGCTACACCTTC CASSQDSVPNYGYTF TRBJ1-2 . TRBV3-1/TRBV3-2 .
TGTGCCAGCAGAAAGGTCGGGGAGACAGAGACCCAGTACTTC CASRKVGETETQYF TRBJ2-5 . TRBV7-9 .
TGTGCCAGCAGTTTCCAAGTGAGCACTGAAGCTTTCTTT CASSFQVSTEAFF TRBJ1-1 . TRBV27 .
TGTGCCAGCAGTTTAGCAGCTCCCGATCAGCCCCAGCATTTT CASSLAAPDQPQHF TRBJ1-5 . TRBV27 .
TGTGCCAGCATGACAGGGAACCAAGAGACCCAGTACTTC CASMTGNQETQYF TRBJ2-5 TRBD1 TRBV12-3/TRBV12-4 .
TGTGCCAGCAGCCAAGATGGGCCCACCGGGGAGCTGTTTTTT CASSQDGPTGELFF TRBJ2-2 . TRBV14 .
TGTGCCACCAACGGAGCCGGCAGGCGCACAGATACGCAGTATTTT CATNGAGRRTDTQYF TRBJ2-3 . TRBV24-1 .
TGTGCCTGGAGTGTCTACGGGGGGGAGCTGTTTTTT CAWSVYGGELFF TRBJ2-2 . TRBV30 .
TGTGCCAGTAGTGGTCCAGCCACAGATACGCAGTATTTT CASSGPATDTQYF TRBJ2-3 . TRBV19 .
TGTGCCAGCAGCTTAGCAGGAAGCCGAGATCAGCCCCAGCATTTT CASSLAGSRDQPQHF TRBJ1-5 . TRBV11-2 .
TGTGCCTGGAGTGTCGGACATTATCAGCCCCAGCATTTT CAWSVGHYQPQHF TRBJ1-5 . TRBV30 .
TGTGCCAGCAGCGAAGGGGACTACGAGCAGTACTTC CASSEGDYEQYF TRBJ2-7 . TRBV3-1/TRBV3-2 .
TGCAGCGGCATTAGGGGAAGCTCCTACGAGCAGTACTTC CSGIRGSSYEQYF TRBJ2-7 . TRBV29-1 .
TGCGCCAGCAGCATCTCTCGGGGGACGCACTACAATGAGCAGTTCTTC CASSISRGTHYNEQFF TRBJ2-1 . TRBV5-1 .
TGTGCCAGCAGCTTACTCAACACCGGGGAGCTGTTTTTT CASSLLNTGELFF TRBJ2-2 . TRBV7-7 .
TGTGCCAGCAGCCAAGAAGTTTTGGGACAAGGAAGGGGCTACACCTTC CASSQEVLGQGRGYTF TRBJ1-2 . TRBV4-2 .
TGTGCCAGCAGTTTGGGCAACCATAAGCCCCAGCATTTT CASSLGNHKPQHF TRBJ1-5 . TRBV27 .
TGTGCCAGCCGCAGAGAGGGTGGGAAGATACAGACCCAGTACTTC CASRREGGKIQTQYF TRBJ2-5 . TRBV6-5 .
TGTGCCAGCAGACAGGGGTCCTACAATGAGCAGTTCTTC CASRQGSYNEQFF TRBJ2-1 TRBD1 TRBV2 .
TGTGCCAGCAGCCAAGCTTCCGCAGGGGGCGTTGGGGCTTTCTTT CASSQASAGGVGAFF TRBJ1-1 TRBD1 TRBV3-1/TRBV3-2 .
TGTGCCAGCAGCCAACAAACAGGGGGAGGGGAAAAACTGTTTTTT CASSQQTGGGEKLFF TRBJ1-4 TRBD1 TRBV3-1/TRBV3-2 .
TGTGCCAGCAGCCCAAAAGGGGTTGTCTACAATGAGCAGTTCTTC CASSPKGVVYNEQFF TRBJ2-1 . TRBV7-6 .
TGTGCCAGCAGCTTGGGAGCGGTAGGGCCTCAACCTGGGGCTTTCTTT CASSLGAVGPQPGAFF TRBJ1-1 . TRBV5-6 .
TGTGCCAGCAGTAGGGACCGAGGAGAGCAGTTCTTC CASSRDRGEQFF TRBJ2-1 . TRBV6-5 .
TGTGCCAGCAGGCAGGGGGCCGCTGGCTACACCTTC CASRQGAAGYTF TRBJ1-2 TRBD1 TRBV6-5 once
TGTGCCACCGTTAGGGGTCGGGGGTATGGCTACACCTTC CATVRGRGYGYTF TRBJ1-2 . TRBV19 .
TGTGCCAGCAGCTTATTCCCAGGGATAAACAATCAGCCCCAGCATTTT CASSLFPGINNQPQHF TRBJ1-5 . TRBV7-9 .